This T cell receptor beta chain was recorded in a study of blood T cells in healthy people across ages. Study-wide findings and caveats: There were more naive CD4+ cells and higher diversity in long-lived donors than in aged donors. Naive T cell percentage by flow cytometry tracked strongly with beta diversity. Researchers judged that diversity estimates from one million T cells fell short of true values.

Through a sample-barcoded 5' primer and a J-beta primer mix, a second PCR was run for about 6 to 11 cycles. TCRdb ran MiXCR on the 5' RACE reads and lists one entry per CDR3 protein. The sample includes roughly 730,000 distinct CDR3 sequences, around 50% seen only once; the top ten take roughly 24%. Only a few counts were recorded for this clonotype. Its antigen is undetermined. This receptor was taken from a man aged 40-49 years in good health. What was sequenced was blood.

CDR3 residues: CSATALGTANTEAFF. DNA for the CDR3: TGCAGCGCCACCGCGTTAGGGACAGCGAACACTGAAGCTTTCTTT. This chain connects TRBV29-1 to TRBJ1-1, with 7 nucleotides matching TRBD1. CDR3 size: 15 residues. V trimming: 7 bases; J trimming: 1 base; junction bases outside the gene matches: 12. Germline V gives CDR1 SQVTM, CDR2 ANQGSEA.